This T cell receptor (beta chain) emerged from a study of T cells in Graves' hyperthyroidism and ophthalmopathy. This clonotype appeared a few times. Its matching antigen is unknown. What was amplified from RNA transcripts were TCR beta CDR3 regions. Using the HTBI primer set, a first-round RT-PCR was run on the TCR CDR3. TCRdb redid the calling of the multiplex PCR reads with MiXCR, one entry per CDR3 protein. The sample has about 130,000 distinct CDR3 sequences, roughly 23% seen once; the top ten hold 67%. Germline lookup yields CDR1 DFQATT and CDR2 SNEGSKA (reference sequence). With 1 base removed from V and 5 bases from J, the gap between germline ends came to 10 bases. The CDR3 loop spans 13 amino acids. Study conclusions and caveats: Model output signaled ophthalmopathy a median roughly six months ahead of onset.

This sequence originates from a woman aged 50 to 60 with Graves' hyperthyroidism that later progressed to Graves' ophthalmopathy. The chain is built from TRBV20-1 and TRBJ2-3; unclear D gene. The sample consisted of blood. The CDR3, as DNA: TGCAGTGCTAGAGTAGAGGCCCTAGATACGCAGTATTTT. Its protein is CSARVEALDTQYF.